Presented here are 24 T cell receptor beta chains from one specimen sequenced in a study of identical twins. Each CDR3 protein is one row after TCRdb ran MiXCR on the 5' RACE reads. This table has 500,000 to 650,000 distinct CDR3 sequences, 7.1% appearing once. These records were also assigned to another study, of yellow fever vaccine responses in identical twins.

Sequenced input: PBMCs. All receptors derive from a woman between 18 and 29 years old in good health.

The chain is built from TRBV12-3 or TRBV12-4 and TRBJ1-2; weak D call: TRBD1 (5 bases). The CDR3 has 14 residues. V dropped 4 bases and J dropped 6 bases, with 15 bases sitting between them. The CDR3: CASSWDPGGDGYTF. In DNA, the CDR3 is TGTGCCAGCAGTTGGGACCCCGGAGGAGATGGCTACACCTTC.

This clonotype was detected ten times or more. The rearrangement joins TRBV4-1 to TRBJ1-6; 8 bases fit TRBD1. CDR1 is MGHRA, CDR2 YSYEKL, per germline. V gave up 1 base and J gave up 4 bases; unmatched junction bases: 0. CDR3 length: 15 residues. As DNA, the CDR3 is TGCGCCAGCAGCCAAGGGACAGGGTATAATTCACCCCTCCACTTT. Translating gives CASSQGTGYNSPLHF.

In this sample, this clonotype turned up a few times. This chain joins TRBV4-2 and TRBJ2-3; 7 positions match TRBD2. The CDR3 loop spans 17 amino acids. Germline V gives CDR1 LGHNA, CDR2 YNFKEQ. The V segment lost 1 base and the J segment 1 base; nucleotides outside the gene matches: 8. The CDR3: CASSQAVRSGGTDTQYF. DNA of the CDR3: TGTGCCAGCAGCCAAGCCGTCCGGAGCGGGGGCACAGATACGCAGTATTTT.

At least ten counts were recorded for this clonotype. This chain links TRBV5-1 with TRBJ2-1; D gene ambiguous. The CDR3 loop spans 19 amino acids. Trimming shortened V by 1 base and J by 0 bases, and 20 bases separated the two germline ends. Per the germline V gene, CDR1 is SGHRS and CDR2 is YFSETQ. The CDR3 DNA reads as TGCGCCAGCAGCTTGCTTCGTCTAAAGACAAGTAGCTCCTACAATGAGCAGTTCTTC. It specifies CASSLLRLKTSSSYNEQFF. The entire variable domain, with the rest obtained from reference TRBV5-1 and TRBJ2-1, is as follows: KAGVTQTPRYLIKTRGQQVTLSCSPISGHRSVSWYQQTPGQGLQFLFEYFSETQRNKGNFPGRFSGRQFSNSRSEMNVSTLELGDSALYLCASSLLRLKTSSSYNEQFFGPGTRLTVL.

This clonotype was recorded many times. The chain is built from TRBV3-1 and TRBJ1-2, with D maybe TRBD1 (5 bases). The CDR3 spans 14 residues. Germline-derived CDR1 and CDR2 are LGHDT and YNNKEL (reference sequence). The V gene lost 4 bases and the J gene lost 2 bases, with 11 bases spanning the gap. In nucleotides, the CDR3 is TGTGCCAGCAGCCCGGGGGGACGGAACTATGGCTACACCTTC. Encoded protein: CASSPGGRNYGYTF.

The chain carries TRBV14 and TRBJ1-1; 8 nucleotides align to TRBD1. There are 17 residues in the CDR3. The V and J ends lost 3 bases and 3 bases, in that order; junction bases with no gene match: 12. CDR1 SGHDN and CDR2 FVKESK come from the germline V gene. The CDR3 sequence is CASSHKVGDRRDTEAFF. Written as DNA, the CDR3 is TGTGCCAGCAGCCACAAAGTTGGGGACAGGCGGGACACTGAAGCTTTCTTT.

This clonotype was counted ten times or more. The V call is TRBV7-8, the J call TRBJ2-7; weak D call: TRBD1 (6 bases). The ends were cut back, 5 bases at V and 4 bases at J, with 15 bases in the middle. Germline loops: CDR1 SGHVS, CDR2 FQNEAQ. This CDR3 region has 14 residues. The CDR3 nucleotides are TGTGCCAGCAGCCCAACAGGGTTAGGGTACGAGCAGTACTTC. It translates to CASSPTGLGYEQYF.

This clonotype was detected many times. The chain employs TRBV28 and TRBJ2-7, with a weak D call TRBD1 (5 bases). CDR3 length: 14 amino acids. In germline, CDR1 is MDHEN, CDR2 SYDVKM. V shed 6 bases and J shed 0 bases, with 12 bases lying between them. The CDR3, as DNA: TGTGCCAGCAGCCCTAACCAGGGCTCCTACGAGCAGTACGTC. It yields the protein CASSPNQGSYEQYV.

V and J are TRBV3-1 and TRBJ2-5, with 10 bases aligning to TRBD1. With V trimmed by 4 bases and J by 4 bases, 6 bases remained unmatched. CDR1 is LGHDT, CDR2 YNNKEL, per germline (reference sequence). The CDR3 totals 15 residues. CDR3 sequence reads: CASSPWDRGRETQYF. DNA for the CDR3: TGTGCCAGCAGCCCGTGGGACAGGGGAAGAGAGACCCAGTACTTC.

This clonotype was seen ten or more times. V gene TRBV12-3 or TRBV12-4 combines with J gene TRBJ1-1; a possible D gene is TRBD1 (6 bases). Trimming removed 6 bases from V and 0 bases from J, with 11 bases in between. The CDR3 is made up of 14 amino acids. CDR3 nucleotide sequence: TGTGCCAGCAGGGGAGGACAGCTGAACACTGAAGCTTTCTTT. Translated: CASRGGQLNTEAFF.

This clonotype has only a few counts. The chain recombines TRBV12-3 or TRBV12-4 with TRBJ2-7, with D perhaps being TRBD1 or TRBD2 (5 bases each). The CDR3 covers 18 residues. With 7 bases removed from V and 4 bases from J, the gap between germline ends came to 29 bases. In nucleotides, the CDR3 is TGTGCCAGCAACAAGCCCCTAGGGGCTAGCAATACCCCTTACGAGCAGTACGTC. It encodes CASNKPLGASNTPYEQYV.

The sample holds a few counts of this clonotype. This chain connects TRBV20-1 to TRBJ1-2, with TRBD1 identical over 8 bases. The germline CDR1 and CDR2 sequences are DFQATT and SNEGSKA (reference sequence). The CDR3 spans 12 residues. The ends lost 4 bases at V and 6 bases at J; junction bases unmatched: 4. DNA of the CDR3: TGCAGTGCTACCGGACAGGGTGATGGCTACACCTTC. Encoded protein: CSATGQGDGYTF.

This clonotype was detected a few times. The chain couples TRBV7-6 to TRBJ1-1, with D perhaps matching TRBD1 (5 bases). Germline assignment: CDR1 SGHVS and CDR2 FNYEAQ. The CDR3 has 14 residues. Trimming cost V 0 bases and J 7 bases, with 12 bases left between them. CDR3 in DNA: TGTGCCAGCAGCTTAGCACCCGGGGGTGGTGAAGCTTTCTTT. Amino acid sequence: CASSLAPGGGEAFF.

The table lists this clonotype with a few counts. This chain links TRBV12-3 or TRBV12-4 with TRBJ2-1; D not resolved. The CDR3 loop spans 17 amino acids. V was clipped by 1 base and J by 0 bases, with 13 bases between them. In nucleotides, the CDR3 is TGTGCCAGCAGTTTAGGCAGAGGCAAAGGCTCCTACAATGAGCAGTTCTTC. Translating gives CASSLGRGKGSYNEQFF.

This rearrangement joins TRBV3-1 to TRBJ2-3; 7 nucleotides match TRBD2. Germline CDR1 and CDR2: LGHDT and YNNKEL (reference sequence). This CDR3 is 17 amino acids long. The V segment lost 0 bases and the J segment 6 bases; nucleotides outside the gene matches: 12. The CDR3 DNA reads TGTGCCAGCAGCCAAGATCGCGTGGGAGGGCCCTTCGATACGCAGTATTTT. Protein product: CASSQDRVGGPFDTQYF.

The V and J genes are TRBV6-1 and TRBJ2-5; tentative D call: TRBD2 (5 bases). This CDR3 contains 15 residues. The ends were cut back, 9 bases at V and 4 bases at J, with 21 bases in the middle. From germline, CDR1 is MNHNS and CDR2 SASEGT. The CDR3 DNA reads TGTGCCAGGGCGAAGTGGCCCCCCGCGGGAGAGACCCAGTACTTC. It codes for CARAKWPPAGETQYF.

The J gene is TRBJ1-4, the V gene TRBV14; D is unresolved. The CDR3 has 15 residues. Germline V CDR1 and CDR2: SGHDN, FVKESK. Trimming stripped 1 base from V and 3 bases from J, with 9 bases between. CDR3 sequence reads: CASSQVVAPNEKLFF. CDR3 bases: TGTGCCAGCAGCCAAGTGGTCGCTCCTAATGAAAAACTGTTTTTT.

CDR3 coding DNA: TGCAGTGCCGTATGGGGGCCTGAAGCTTTCTTT. Its translation is CSAVWGPEAFF. The chain is built from TRBV20-1 and TRBJ1-1; tentatively, D is TRBD1 (6 bases). V was clipped by 6 bases and J by 6 bases, with 11 bases between them. The CDR3 loop spans 11 amino acids. Germline loops: CDR1 DFQATT, CDR2 SNEGSKA (reference sequence).

This clonotype came up a few times. This chain connects TRBV2 to TRBJ2-3; 9 positions match TRBD1. Germline trimming cut 6 bases from V and 6 bases from J; bases unmatched to any gene: 19. The CDR3 runs to 18 residues. CDR1 is SNHLY and CDR2 is FYNNEI in the germline V gene. CDR3 loop: CASREDRGSIGYTDTQYF. For the CDR3, the DNA is TGTGCCAGCAGAGAGGACAGGGGTTCTATTGGTTACACGGATACGCAGTATTTT.

This clonotype was observed a few times. This chain uses TRBV2 with TRBJ2-1, with TRBD2 matching over 11 bases. The CDR3 covers 15 residues. The V gene's germline CDR1 is SNHLY and CDR2 FYNNEI. With V trimmed by 6 bases and J by 8 bases, 9 bases remained unmatched. The CDR3 region is CASRLMASGGYEQFF. CDR3 in DNA: TGTGCCAGCAGGCTCATGGCTAGCGGGGGGTATGAGCAGTTCTTC.

This clonotype turned up a few times. The J gene is TRBJ2-6, the V gene TRBV6-5; 8 bases line up with TRBD1. In germline, CDR1 is MNHEY, CDR2 SVGAGI. The V gene end was trimmed by 2 bases and the J gene end by 2 bases; junction bases not matched to a gene: 5. The CDR3 has 17 residues. The CDR3: CASSYPRTGTGANVLTF. The CDR3 nucleotides are TGTGCCAGCAGTTACCCTCGGACAGGGACTGGGGCCAACGTCCTGACTTTC.

Only a few counts were recorded for this clonotype. V and J are TRBV10-3 and TRBJ1-6; D call uncertain. This CDR3 spans 13 amino acids. V was pared by 10 bases and J by 4 bases, with 11 bases between. The germline gives CDR1 ENHRY, CDR2 SYGVKD. This CDR3 is CATQQNYNSPLHF. CDR3 coding DNA: TGTGCCACTCAACAGAATTATAATTCACCCCTCCACTTT.

This clonotype was seen a few times. The rearrangement uses TRBV24-1 and TRBJ2-5; D ambiguous. The CDR3 has 13 amino acids. The germline CDR1 and CDR2 sequences are KGHDR and SFDVKD. V lost 4 bases to trimming and J lost 3 bases, with 8 bases between them. Written as DNA, the CDR3 is TGTGCCACCAGTGAGGCCGAGGAAGAGACCCAGTACTTC. Its protein is CATSEAEEETQYF.

This clonotype was picked up many times. This rearrangement joins TRBV20-1 to TRBJ1-1, with D uncertain. Trimming took 6 bases from V and 1 from J, leaving 15 bases between them. The CDR3 length is 14 residues. Germline values: CDR1 DFQATT, CDR2 SNEGSKA (reference sequence). The CDR3 spells CSALETLGNTEAFF. DNA for the CDR3: TGCAGTGCACTGGAGACGTTGGGGAACACTGAAGCTTTCTTT.